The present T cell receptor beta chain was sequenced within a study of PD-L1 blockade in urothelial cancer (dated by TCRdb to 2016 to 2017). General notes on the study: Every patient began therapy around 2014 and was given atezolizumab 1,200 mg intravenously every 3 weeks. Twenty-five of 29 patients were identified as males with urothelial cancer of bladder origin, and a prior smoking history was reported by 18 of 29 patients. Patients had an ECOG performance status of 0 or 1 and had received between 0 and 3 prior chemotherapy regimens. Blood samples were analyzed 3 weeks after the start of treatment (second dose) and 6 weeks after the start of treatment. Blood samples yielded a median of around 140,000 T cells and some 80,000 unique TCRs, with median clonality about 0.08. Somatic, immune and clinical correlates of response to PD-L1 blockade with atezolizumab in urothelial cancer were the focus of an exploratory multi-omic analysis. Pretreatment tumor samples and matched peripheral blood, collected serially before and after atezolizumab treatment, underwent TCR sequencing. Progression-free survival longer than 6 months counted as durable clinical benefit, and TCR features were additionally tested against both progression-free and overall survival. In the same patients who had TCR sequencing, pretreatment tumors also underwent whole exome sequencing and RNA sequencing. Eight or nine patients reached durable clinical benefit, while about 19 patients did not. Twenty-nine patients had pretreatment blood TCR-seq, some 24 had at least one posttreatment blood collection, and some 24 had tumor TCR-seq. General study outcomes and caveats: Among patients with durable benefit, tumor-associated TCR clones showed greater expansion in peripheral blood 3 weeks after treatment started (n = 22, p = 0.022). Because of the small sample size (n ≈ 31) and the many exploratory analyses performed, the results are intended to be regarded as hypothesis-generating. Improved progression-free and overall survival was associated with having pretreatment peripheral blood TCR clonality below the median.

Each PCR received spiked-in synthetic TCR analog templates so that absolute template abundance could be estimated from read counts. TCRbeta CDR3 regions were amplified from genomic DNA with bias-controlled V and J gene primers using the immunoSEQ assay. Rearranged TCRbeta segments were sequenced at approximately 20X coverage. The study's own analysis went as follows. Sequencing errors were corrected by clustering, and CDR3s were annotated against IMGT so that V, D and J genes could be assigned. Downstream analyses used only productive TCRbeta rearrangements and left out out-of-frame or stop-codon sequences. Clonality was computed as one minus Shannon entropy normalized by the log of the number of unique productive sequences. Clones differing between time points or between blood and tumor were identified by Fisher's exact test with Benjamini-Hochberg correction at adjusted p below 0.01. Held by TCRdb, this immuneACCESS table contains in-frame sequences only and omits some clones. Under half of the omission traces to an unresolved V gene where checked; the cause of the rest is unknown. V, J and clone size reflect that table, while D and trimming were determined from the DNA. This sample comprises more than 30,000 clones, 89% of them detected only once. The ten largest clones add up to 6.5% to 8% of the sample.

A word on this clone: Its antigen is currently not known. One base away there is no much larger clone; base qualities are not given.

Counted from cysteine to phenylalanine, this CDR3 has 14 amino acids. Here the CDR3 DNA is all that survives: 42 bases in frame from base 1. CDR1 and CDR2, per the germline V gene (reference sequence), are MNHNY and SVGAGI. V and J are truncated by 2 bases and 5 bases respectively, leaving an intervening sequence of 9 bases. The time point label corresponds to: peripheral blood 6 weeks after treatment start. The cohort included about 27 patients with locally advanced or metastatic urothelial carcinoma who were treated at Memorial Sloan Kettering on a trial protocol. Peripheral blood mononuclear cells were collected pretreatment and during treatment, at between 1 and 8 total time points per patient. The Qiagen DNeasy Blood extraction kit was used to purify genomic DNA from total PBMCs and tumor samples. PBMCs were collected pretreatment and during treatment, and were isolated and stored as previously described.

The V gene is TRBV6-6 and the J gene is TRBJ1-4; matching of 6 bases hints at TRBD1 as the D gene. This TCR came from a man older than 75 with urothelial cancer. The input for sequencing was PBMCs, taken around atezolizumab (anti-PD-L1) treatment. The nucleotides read TGTGCCAGCAGTTACAGAGGGGGAAATGAAAAACTGTTTTTT. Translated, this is CASSYRGGNEKLFF.